The 21 T cell receptor beta chains below were found in one sample sequenced in a study of cytomegalovirus exposure and HLA in healthy donors. Use of 60 Vbeta and 13 Jbeta primers characterized the PCR. Profiled with immunoSEQ multiplex PCR; TCRdb holds only in-frame clones, not every one. The table shows some 100,000 clones, with 70% to 85% occurring only once. Input material: PBMCs. Receptor source: a man aged 40-49 years in good health and CMV-seropositive.

Comments on this clone: One end of the junction does not line up with germline, which may come from a read error. The chain employs TRBV7-9 and TRBJ1-2, with 9 bases lining up with TRBD1. The CDR3 extends over 16 amino acids. CDR1 and CDR2 (germline): SEHNR, FQNEAQ (reference sequence). CDR3 DNA: TGTTCCAGCAGCTTAGTTAGGACAGGGGCTTACTATGGCTACACCTTC. As protein: CSSSLVRTGAYYGYTF.

This chain uses TRBV5-8 with TRBJ1-2; TRBD1 is a possible D gene (5 bases). Trimming removed 1 base at V and 2 bases at J, with 27 bases between. Per the germline V gene, CDR1 is SGHTS and CDR2 is YDEGEE. The CDR3 is 20 amino acids. The CDR3 loop reads CASSLPTGARGTTVNYGYTF. The CDR3 DNA is TGTGCCAGCAGCTTGCCTACAGGAGCCCGCGGGACGACCGTAAACTATGGCTACACCTTC. Drawing the rest from reference TRBV5-8 and TRBJ1-2, the complete variable domain is EAGVTQSPTHLIKTRGQQATLRCSPISGHTSVYWYQQALGLGLQFLLWYDEGEERNRGNFPPRFSGRQFPNYSSELNVNALELEDSALYLCASSLPTGARGTTVNYGYTFGSGTRLTVV.

The chain couples TRBV21-1 to TRBJ1-5; no DNA check was done on the table's D call, TRBD1. TRBV21-1 constitutes a pseudogene. The CDR3 covers 16 residues. For the CDR3, the DNA is TGTGCCAGCAGCAAATTCAAGGGGATAGGCAATCAGCCCCAGCATTTT. Its translation is CASSKFKGIGNQPQHF.

This chain joins TRBV7-2 and TRBJ1-4; 10 bases line up with TRBD1. CDR3 size: 16 residues. CDR1 is SGHTA and CDR2 is FQGNSA in the germline V gene. J gave up 4 bases and V 3 bases, and 5 bases lay outside the gene matches. The DNA for the CDR3 is TGTGCCAGCAGCTTTTCCGGGACAGGGGTTAATGAAAAACTGTTTTTT. Translating gives CASSFSGTGVNEKLFF.

This clone was counted between two and nine times. The chain uses TRBV14 and TRBJ1-2; 7 bases are shared with TRBD1. The germline V gene has CDR1 SGHDN and CDR2 FVKESK. The CDR3 runs 15 residues. V trimming: 5 bases; J trimming: 4 bases; junction bases outside the gene matches: 10. CDR3 bases: TGTGCCAGCAGCACCCGACAGGGAGGCATCTATGGCTACACCTTC. Amino acids: CASSTRQGGIYGYTF.

The rearrangement uses TRBV4-1 and TRBJ2-3, with D tentatively TRBD1 (5 bases). The length of the CDR3 is 14 residues. Germline V gene lookup returns CDR1 MGHRA and CDR2 YSYEKL. The V gene lost 1 base and the J gene lost 4 bases, with 9 bases spanning the gap. This CDR3 is CASSQVRDSDTQYF. The CDR3 region has the DNA TGCGCCAGCAGCCAAGTCAGGGATTCAGATACGCAGTATTTT.

The chain joins TRBV7-9 to TRBJ1-5; 7 nucleotides align to TRBD1. J lost 3 bases, V lost 5 bases, and 7 bases had no gene match. This CDR3 spans 15 amino acids. Germline CDR1 SEHNR, CDR2 FQNEAQ (reference sequence). In DNA, the CDR3 is TGTGCCAGCAGCCTTACAGGGGAAAACAATCAGCCCCAGCATTTT. It encodes CASSLTGENNQPQHF.

This clone came up once. The CDR3 loop reads CASSQRLGWEQFF. For the CDR3, the DNA is TGTGCCAGCAGCCAACGGCTAGGCTGGGAGCAGTTCTTC. V is TRBV5-8 and J is TRBJ2-1; D not certain. The CDR3 sequence is 13 residues long. The V end was cut by 4 bases, the J end by 10 bases, with 15 bases between. Germline V gene data show CDR1 as SGHTS and CDR2 as YDEGEE.

V and J are TRBV5-1 and TRBJ2-2; a possible D gene is TRBD1 (5 bases). Germline values: CDR1 SGHRS, CDR2 YFSETQ. This CDR3 is 14 amino acids long. The V gene lost 6 bases and the J gene lost 6 bases, with 15 bases spanning the gap. This chain's CDR3 is CASTTREGAGELFF. CDR3 DNA: TGCGCCAGCACCACCAGGGAAGGGGCCGGGGAGCTGTTTTTT. Full variable domain (remainder filled in from reference TRBV5-1 and TRBJ2-2): KAGVTQTPRYLIKTRGQQVTLSCSPISGHRSVSWYQQTPGQGLQFLFEYFSETQRNKGNFPGRFSGRQFSNSRSEMNVSTLELGDSALYLCASTTREGAGELFFGEGSRLTVL.

V and J are TRBV7-6 and TRBJ2-3; perhaps TRBD2 as D (5 bases). V dropped 2 bases and J dropped 6 bases, with 9 bases sitting between them. This CDR3 has 13 amino acids. Looked up from germline, CDR1 is SGHVS and CDR2 is FNYEAQ. CDR3 coding DNA: TGTGCCAGCAGCTTACTAGCACAGGATACGCAGTATTTT. It codes for CASSLLAQDTQYF.

About this clone: Different DNA sequences within this sample yield the same CDR3. V is TRBV19 and J is TRBJ2-1; D might be TRBD2 (6 bases). CDR3 length: 14 residues. CDR1 is LNHDA, CDR2 SQIVND, per germline (reference sequence). Trimming stripped 3 bases from V and 4 bases from J, with 10 bases between. CDR3 nucleotide sequence: TGTGCCAGTAGTATGGGGGGAGATTACAATGAGCAGTTCTTC. Its translation: CASSMGGDYNEQFF.

The gene calls are TRBV7-6 and TRBJ1-6; 7 bases are shared with TRBD1. From germline, CDR1 is SGHVS and CDR2 FNYEAQ. The CDR3 length is 17 residues. V dropped 1 base and J dropped 0; count of bases not matched to a gene: 3. The CDR3 sequence is CASSLEPGGSYNSPLHF. Here the CDR3 DNA reads TGTGCCAGCAGCTTAGAACCAGGGGGCTCCTATAATTCACCCCTCCACTTT.

This clone came up once. The V call is TRBV4-1, the J call TRBJ2-7, with D perhaps TRBD1 (6 bases). The CDR3 has 14 residues. V was cut by 4 bases and J by 2 bases, with 12 bases left in between. Germline CDR1 reads MGHRA; CDR2 reads YSYEKL. Here the CDR3 reads CASSLRTEPYEQYF. CDR3 sequence (DNA): TGCGCCAGCAGCCTCCGGACAGAGCCCTACGAGCAGTACTTC.

The chain couples TRBV6-5 to TRBJ2-1, with D hard to call. V lost 3 bases and J 7 bases, leaving 16 bases between the germline ends. Germline V gene lookup returns CDR1 MNHEY and CDR2 SVGAGI. The CDR3 runs to 15 residues. DNA for the CDR3: TGTGCCAGCAGTTATGCTTGGCACGCCGCTAATGAGCAGTTCTTC. Its translation is CASSYAWHAANEQFF.

The J gene is TRBJ2-3, the V gene TRBV28; 7 nucleotides align to TRBD2. The germline V gene encodes CDR1 MDHEN and CDR2 SYDVKM. This CDR3 comprises 14 residues. The J segment lost 0 bases and the V segment lost 6 bases, leaving 3 bases of the junction unmatched. The CDR3 sequence is CASRGGVSTDTQYF. The CDR3 DNA sequence: TGTGCCAGCAGGGGGGGGGTGAGCACAGATACGCAGTATTTT. Full variable domain (outside the CDR3, taken from reference TRBV28 and TRBJ2-3): DVKVTQSSRYLVKRTGEKVFLECVQDMDHENMFWYRQDPGLGLRLIYFSYDVKMKEKGDIPEGYSVSREKKERFSLILESASTNQTSMYLCASRGGVSTDTQYFGPGTRLTVL.

This clone has more than one count but fewer than ten. As DNA, the CDR3 is TGCGCCAGCAGCACCCGACTAGCGGGGGGGCCTACAGATACGCAGTATTTT. This sequence encodes CASSTRLAGGPTDTQYF. This chain links TRBV5-1 with TRBJ2-3; 14 nucleotides agree with TRBD2. V was pared by 4 bases and J by 3 bases, with 7 bases of the junction left unmatched. This CDR3 is built from 17 residues. Germline V gene sequence: CDR1 SGHRS, CDR2 YFSETQ. The full variable domain, completed using reference TRBV5-1 and TRBJ2-3, is KAGVTQTPRYLIKTRGQQVTLSCSPISGHRSVSWYQQTPGQGLQFLFEYFSETQRNKGNFPGRFSGRQFSNSRSEMNVSTLELGDSALYLCASSTRLAGGPTDTQYFGPGTRLTVL.

The chain uses TRBV23-1 and TRBJ1-1; D not certain. TRBV23-1 qualifies as an ORF whose function is uncertain. The CDR3 length is 10 residues. V was pared by 4 bases and J by 11 bases, with 8 bases between. The CDR3: CASSPRCAFF. The CDR3 DNA follows: TGCGCCAGCAGTCCCCGGTGCGCTTTCTTT.

The gene calls are TRBV5-1 and TRBJ1-2, with D possibly TRBD1 on 6 matching bases. Germline V gives CDR1 SGHRS, CDR2 YFSETQ. Trimming removed 2 bases at V and 4 bases at J, with 18 bases between. The CDR3 extends over 16 amino acids. The CDR3 spells CASSLGATGFLYGYTF. CDR3 nucleotides: TGCGCCAGCAGCTTAGGAGCAACAGGGTTCCTCTATGGCTACACCTTC. Supplemented by reference TRBV5-1 and TRBJ1-2, the full variable domain reads KAGVTQTPRYLIKTRGQQVTLSCSPISGHRSVSWYQQTPGQGLQFLFEYFSETQRNKGNFPGRFSGRQFSNSRSEMNVSTLELGDSALYLCASSLGATGFLYGYTFGSGTRLTVV.

The rearrangement uses TRBV6-5 and TRBJ1-2, with TRBD1 matching over 8 bases. V gave up 6 bases and J gave up 3 bases; unmatched junction bases: 6. The CDR3 extends over 14 amino acids. Looked up from germline, CDR1 is MNHEY and CDR2 is SVGAGI. This CDR3 reads CASRGGQVDYGYTF. The CDR3 nucleotides read TGTGCCAGCAGGGGGGGACAGGTAGACTATGGCTACACCTTC.

The rearrangement uses TRBV7-9 and TRBJ1-2, with 9 nucleotides matching TRBD1. Germline values: CDR1 SEHNR, CDR2 FQNEAQ (reference sequence). This CDR3 is 15 amino acids long. With V trimmed by 4 bases and J by 4 bases, 7 bases remained unmatched. The CDR3 coding sequence is TGTGCCAGCAGCTGGGACAGGGTGAGGGTCTATGGCTACACCTTC. Translated, it gives CASSWDRVRVYGYTF.

The rearrangement links TRBV28 to TRBJ1-4, with a possible D match to TRBD1 (6 bases). V lost 6 bases to trimming and J lost 12 bases, with 8 bases between them. From germline, CDR1 is MDHEN and CDR2 SYDVKM. This CDR3 is 10 amino acids long. In DNA form, the CDR3 reads TGTGCCAGCAGCCAGGGGCAACTGTTTTTT. The encoded protein is CASSQGQLFF.